This T cell receptor (beta chain) was obtained from a study of control samples from healthy donors and cancer patients. The CDR3 has 15 residues. Trimming stripped 4 bases from V and 5 bases from J, with 14 bases between. Germline V CDR1 and CDR2: LGHDT, YNNKEL (reference sequence). TCRdb keeps only in-frame clones here, not all; method: immunoSEQ multiplex PCR. The table has 100,000 to 150,000 clones, less than 95% seen once. The table lists this clone with a count of one. The TCR sequence derives from a man aged 18 to 29 in good health. The rearrangement joins TRBV3-1 (or the pseudogene TRBV3-2) to TRBJ2-2; tentatively, D is TRBD1 or TRBD2 (5 bases each). The source material was blood. The CDR3 protein is CASSPGTSGTGELFF. The DNA of the CDR3 is TGTGCCAGCAGCCCGGGGACGAGCGGTACCGGGGAGCTGTTTTTT.